These 24 T cell receptor beta chains share one sample of origin, sequenced in a study of early stage breast cancer tumors. The data were produced by immunoSEQ multiplex PCR, yet TCRdb's version contains in-frame clones alone and is incomplete. Seen here are around 48,000 clones, under 95% observed once, and the top ten hold about 5%. The sample consisted of blood. The receptors come from a person aged 65 to 85 with breast cancer.

This clone has just one count. The chain has TRBV5-1 and TRBJ1-4; 7 nucleotides align to TRBD1. V lost 5 bases, J lost 7 bases, and 11 bases stayed unmatched. The CDR3 consists of 15 residues. CDR1 SGHRS and CDR2 YFSETQ come from the germline V gene. In DNA, the CDR3 is TGCGCCAGCAGTCCTACGACAGGGATAAGTGAAAAACTGTTTTTT. It yields the protein CASSPTTGISEKLFF.

The chain has TRBV5-1 and TRBJ1-6, with D perhaps TRBD1 (6 bases). The CDR3 extends over 14 amino acids. Deletions cut 2 bases from V and 6 bases from J, with 9 bases between. The V gene's germline CDR1 is SGHRS and CDR2 YFSETQ. In nucleotides, the CDR3 is TGCGCCAGCAGCTTCGGACAGAGTAATTCACCCCTCCACTTT. Protein sequence: CASSFGQSNSPLHF.

The chain links TRBV6-4 to TRBJ1-1, with 12 bases aligning to TRBD1. The CDR3 is 14 amino acids. Unmatched junction bases numbered 8, after V lost 8 bases and J lost 7 bases. CDR1 and CDR2 from the germline V gene are MRHNA and SNTAGT. The CDR3 sequence is CASRPGQGANEAFF. The CDR3 nucleotides read TGTGCCAGCCGACCGGGACAGGGGGCTAATGAAGCTTTCTTT.

This rearrangement joins TRBV2 to TRBJ1-1; D uncertain. CDR3 length: 15 amino acids. Germline-derived CDR1 and CDR2 are SNHLY and FYNNEI. The V end lost 1 base, the J end lost 6 bases, and 15 bases lay between the germline ends. This CDR3 is CASSEVRVVSAEAFF. Here the CDR3 DNA reads TGTGCCAGCAGTGAAGTCCGGGTGGTGAGCGCTGAAGCTTTCTTT.

V usage is TRBV19 and J usage is TRBJ1-2, with D maybe TRBD1 (6 bases). CDR3 size: 13 residues. The germline V and J ends were trimmed by 5 bases and 4 bases, with 11 bases remaining between them. Per germline, CDR1 LNHDA and CDR2 SQIVND (reference sequence). The CDR3 loop reads CASSLTGSYGYTF. CDR3 nucleotide sequence: TGTGCCAGTAGTTTAACAGGGAGCTATGGCTACACCTTC.

The V call is TRBV7-2, the J call TRBJ2-5, with 9 bases lining up with TRBD2. Germline-derived CDR1 and CDR2 are SGHTA and FQGNSA. CDR3 length: 16 residues. J lost 4 bases, V lost 5 bases, and 11 bases had no gene match. CDR3 in amino acids: CASSVQGAGGTETQYF. The DNA of the CDR3 is TGTGCCAGCAGCGTCCAGGGAGCGGGGGGAACAGAGACCCAGTACTTC.

The chain employs TRBV19 and TRBJ2-3, with D maybe TRBD2 (6 bases). CDR1 is LNHDA, CDR2 SQIVND, per germline (reference sequence). Trimming shortened V by 4 bases and J by 2 bases, and 13 bases separated the two germline ends. The CDR3 loop spans 15 amino acids. The CDR3 region is CASSSGVGITDTQYF. The CDR3 DNA is TGTGCCAGTAGTAGCGGGGTTGGGATCACAGATACGCAGTATTTT.

The chain is built from TRBV7-2 and TRBJ2-3; 7 nucleotides match TRBD2. The CDR3 has 16 residues. The junction had 4 bases not matched to a gene; V was cut back by 1 base and J by 0 bases. Looked up from germline, CDR1 is SGHTA and CDR2 is FQGNSA. The CDR3 region has the DNA TGTGCCAGCAGCTTAGTTGGCGGGGGTAGCACAGATACGCAGTATTTT. Protein: CASSLVGGGSTDTQYF.

The V gene is TRBV27, the J gene TRBJ1-5; D remains ambiguous. The CDR3 covers 14 residues. CDR1 is MNHEY, CDR2 SMNVEV, per germline (reference sequence). V was shortened by 5 bases and J by 3 bases, with 11 bases between the two germline ends. The CDR3 loop reads CASSRDDSNQPQHF. In DNA form, the CDR3 reads TGTGCCAGCAGTCGTGACGACTCCAATCAGCCCCAGCATTTT.

The gene calls are TRBV2 and TRBJ1-1; 7 bases match TRBD1. The CDR3 is 17 amino acids. Germline assignment: CDR1 SNHLY and CDR2 FYNNEI. Trimming at V came to 4 bases and at J to 1 base, leaving 12 bases not matched to a gene. The CDR3 region has the DNA TGTGCCAGCAGTGGAGCACAGGGGACTTGGGGGAACACTGAAGCTTTCTTT. Amino acids: CASSGAQGTWGNTEAFF.

J is TRBJ2-3 and V is TRBV27, with 7 bases matching TRBD1. The CDR3 loop spans 15 amino acids. Germline lookup yields CDR1 MNHEY and CDR2 SMNVEV (reference sequence). The ends lost 3 bases at V and 0 bases at J; junction bases unmatched: 3. CDR3 nucleotides: TGTGCCAGCAGTTTCCGGGACAGAAGCACAGATACGCAGTATTTT. This translates into CASSFRDRSTDTQYF.

CDR3 residues: CASSGGAGLLYEQYF. CDR3 nucleotides: TGCGCCAGCAGCGGGGGGGCAGGGCTACTCTACGAGCAGTACTTC. The V and J genes are TRBV5-1 and TRBJ2-7; D is perhaps TRBD2 (7 bases). Trimming stripped 4 bases from V and 3 bases from J, with 17 bases between. This CDR3 is built from 15 residues. The germline CDR1 and CDR2 sequences are SGHRS and YFSETQ.

The chain joins TRBV30 to TRBJ1-2; D unresolved. This CDR3 contains 12 residues. Trimming removed 1 base from V and 4 bases from J, with 7 bases in between. The germline V gene encodes CDR1 GTSNPN and CDR2 SVGIG (reference sequence). CDR3: CAWSALSYGYTF. Written as DNA, the CDR3 is TGTGCCTGGAGTGCACTGAGCTATGGCTACACCTTC. Full variable domain (rest looked up from reference TRBV30 and TRBJ1-2): SQTIHQWPATLVQPVGSPLSLECTVEGTSNPNLYWYRQAAGRGLQLLFYSVGIGQISSEVPQNLSASRPQDRQFILSSKKLLLSDSGFYLCAWSALSYGYTFGSGTRLTVV.

This clone was detected once. This sequence joins TRBV12-5 and TRBJ2-7, with D possibly matching TRBD1 (5 bases). V shed 7 bases and J shed 2 bases, with 15 bases lying between them. This CDR3 contains 14 residues. CDR1 and CDR2 (germline): LGHNT, FRNRAP. The chain's CDR3 is CASVRGQLAYEQYF. DNA for the CDR3: TGTGCTAGTGTAAGGGGCCAGTTGGCCTACGAGCAGTACTTC.

CDR3 nucleotide sequence: TGCGCCAGCAGTTCCCAGGGGGGATACGAGCAGTACTTC. Translating gives CASSSQGGYEQYF. The rearrangement uses TRBV10-1 and TRBJ2-7; a possible D gene is TRBD1 (7 bases). This CDR3 is built from 13 residues. Trimming shortened V by 5 bases and J by 4 bases, and 12 bases separated the two germline ends. CDR1 is WNHNN and CDR2 is SYGVQD in the germline V gene (reference sequence).

This sequence joins TRBV10-3 and TRBJ2-1; TRBD2 is a possible D gene (5 bases). Trimming pared 0 bases from V and 5 bases from J, leaving 14 bases between. CDR3 length: 16 amino acids. CDR1 ENHRY and CDR2 SYGVKD come from the germline V gene. The CDR3 coding sequence is TGTGCCATCAGTGAGTCCGGGTCGGGGATAAACAATGAGCAGTTCTTC. This sequence encodes CAISESGSGINNEQFF.

V and J are TRBV2 and TRBJ2-3, with D perhaps matching TRBD1 (6 bases). The CDR3 is 13 residues long. V lost 10 bases and J lost 2, with 13 bases in between. Germline V gives CDR1 SNHLY, CDR2 FYNNEI. This CDR3 is CAIRRGTTDTQYF. The CDR3 coding sequence is TGTGCCATCCGAAGGGGGACCACAGATACGCAGTATTTT.

V gene TRBV7-2 combines with J gene TRBJ2-1, with 11 positions matching TRBD2. The V gene end was trimmed by 2 bases and the J gene end by 7 bases; junction bases not matched to a gene: 10. The CDR3 contains 17 residues. The germline V gene encodes CDR1 SGHTA and CDR2 FQGNSA. DNA of the CDR3: TGTGCCAGCAGCTTAACGGTTAGCGGGGGGGCGGGGAATGAGCAGTTCTTC. It specifies CASSLTVSGGAGNEQFF.

The gene calls are TRBV7-9 and TRBJ2-3; tentative D call: TRBD2 (6 bases). Deletions cut 1 base from V and 0 bases from J, with 8 bases between. This CDR3 has 15 amino acids. In germline, CDR1 is SEHNR, CDR2 FQNEAQ (reference sequence). CDR3 DNA: TGTGCCAGCAGCTTAGGCAGCGGGAGCACAGATACGCAGTATTTT. This encodes CASSLGSGSTDTQYF.

This clone was detected once. The chain employs TRBV7-9 and TRBJ2-2; TRBD1 aligns across 9 bases. The CDR3 covers 17 residues. CDR1 is SEHNR and CDR2 is FQNEAQ in the germline V gene (reference sequence). V gave up 1 base and J gave up 6 bases; unmatched junction bases: 9. The CDR3: CASSLDTGQGRSGELFF. CDR3 DNA: TGTGCCAGCAGCTTAGATACGGGACAGGGACGCTCCGGGGAGCTGTTTTTT.

Only one count was recorded for this clone. J is TRBJ1-6 and V is TRBV11-3, with 7 bases matching TRBD1. V was pared by 1 base and J by 5 bases, with 8 bases of the junction left unmatched. The CDR3 covers 17 residues. CDR1 and CDR2 from the germline V gene are SGHNT and YENEEA. Here the CDR3 DNA reads TGTGCCAGCAGCTTAGTTTCGGGCGGGACAGATAATTCACCCCTCCACTTT. It encodes CASSLVSGGTDNSPLHF.

The chain is built from TRBV19 and TRBJ2-4, with 7 bases that match TRBD1. The CDR3 loop spans 13 amino acids. The V gene's germline CDR1 is LNHDA and CDR2 SQIVND (reference sequence). Trimming removed 2 bases from V and 7 bases from J; junction bases left unmatched: 2. CDR3 DNA: TGTGCCAGTAGTATATCCAGGGGGAACATTCAGTACTTC. Amino acid sequence: CASSISRGNIQYF.

This rearrangement joins TRBV19 to TRBJ2-7, with D unclear. CDR3 length equals 14 residues. V shed 3 bases and J shed 0 bases, with 9 bases lying between them. Germline lookup yields CDR1 LNHDA and CDR2 SQIVND (reference sequence). The DNA of the CDR3 is TGTGCCAGTAGTATTTCCACAGCCTCCTACGAGCAGTACTTC. Translation: CASSISTASYEQYF.

The chain has TRBV12-5 and TRBJ1-5; D gene unclear. V was pared by 4 bases and J by 7 bases, with 14 bases between. Germline CDR1 is LGHNT and CDR2 is FRNRAP. The length of the CDR3 is 14 residues. CDR3 nucleotide sequence: TGTGCTAGTGGTTCCCGGTCGGGTATGCAGCCCCAGCATTTT. It translates to CASGSRSGMQPQHF.